The clone carrying this T cell receptor (beta chain) was observed a single time. This record comes from a study of metastatic and nonmetastatic thyroid tumors. Background on the study: A comparison of repertoires was made across blood and tumor or nodule tissue from malignant and benign thyroid patients.

J gave up 5 bases and V 6 bases, and 11 bases lay outside the gene matches. Per germline, CDR1 SGHNT and CDR2 YYREEE (reference sequence). The CDR3 spans 14 residues. Thyroid surgery was performed in patients who had received no treatment beforehand. TCRdb re-called the PCR reads through MiXCR. The top ten clones hold approximately 4.6% of a sample with under 35,000 clones, over 15% of them seen once. The clonotype comes from a female donor with papillary thyroid cancer or a benign thyroid nodule (not recorded which). Some clones in this sample may be carry-over from other donors' samples. The material sequenced was blood. This chain uses TRBV5-4 with TRBJ2-7, with 7 nucleotides matching TRBD1. The chain's CDR3 is CASNSQGEYHEQYF. CDR3 coding DNA: TGTGCCAGCAACTCTCAGGGGGAGTACCACGAGCAGTACTTC.